Following are 2 T cell receptor beta chains from one sample sequenced in a study of shared clonotypes between healthy human individuals. Method: immunoSEQ multiplex PCR; TCRdb's copy keeps in-frame clones and lacks some. The sample lists some 2.3 million clones, 85% to 95% seen once, with about 0.39% in the top ten. Sequencing was done on a sample of naive CD4+ T cells from PBMCs. Subset of the sample: CD45RA+ positively selected. These receptors originate from a man between 18 and 35 years old in good health. Some clones in this sample may be carry-over from other donors' samples.

This chain links TRBV7-3 with TRBJ2-5; D is unclear. Germline CDR1 and CDR2: SGHTA and FQGTGA. Trimming pared 5 bases from V and 4 bases from J, leaving 11 bases between. CDR3 length: 13 amino acids. The DNA of the CDR3 is TGTGCCAGCAGCATGTACAGTGGAGAGACCCAGTACTTC. Its translation is CASSMYSGETQYF.

The chain couples TRBV4-3 to TRBJ2-5; 7 bases are shared with TRBD1. The germline V gene has CDR1 LGHNA and CDR2 YSLEER. The V segment lost 3 bases and the J segment 5 bases; nucleotides outside the gene matches: 12. The CDR3 consists of 16 residues. The chain's CDR3 is CASSQETTGRVETQYF. The CDR3 DNA follows: TGCGCCAGCAGCCAGGAAACGACAGGGAGAGTGGAGACCCAGTACTTC.